This T cell receptor (beta chain) was sequenced in a study of cytomegalovirus exposure and HLA in healthy donors. This PCR relied on a set of 60 Vbeta primers and 13 Jbeta primers. Here immunoSEQ multiplex PCR was the method, and the copy in TCRdb shows in-frame clones only, minus some. The repertoire has approximately 89,000 clones, roughly three quarters of them found once; the top ten carry about 4%. The germline CDR1 and CDR2 sequences are LGHNA and YNFKEQ. The CDR3 length is 17 residues. V was shortened by 0 bases and J by 1 base, with 15 bases between the two germline ends. This clonotype was obtained from a man aged 25-45 years in good health and CMV-seronegative. V is TRBV4-2 and J is TRBJ1-1; D remains unclear. The specimen sequenced was PBMCs. CDR3 in DNA: TGTGCCAGCAGCCAAGACATCGACTCGACCAGGAACACTGAAGCTTTCTTT. Amino acids: CASSQDIDSTRNTEAFF.